Each of the 27 T cell receptor beta chains below was sequenced from the same sample in a study of blood T cell repertoires in COVID-19. The assay was immunoSEQ multiplex PCR, and TCRdb's table has in-frame clones only and misses some. In the table there are approximately 240,000 clones, about 83% of which are singletons. Sequenced material: peripheral blood. Every receptor here comes from a woman aged 30 to 39 with COVID-19, enrolled during active disease.

The chain employs TRBV5-4 and TRBJ2-1; D possibly corresponds to TRBD2 (7 bases). This CDR3 is built from 15 residues. The V and J ends lost 5 bases and 1 base respectively, with 13 bases between them. Germline V gives CDR1 SGHNT, CDR2 YYREEE (reference sequence). The DNA for the CDR3 is TGTGCCAGCAGGCAAGGGGGGGCTTCCTACAATGAGCAGTTCTTC. The encoded protein is CASRQGGASYNEQFF.

To note about this clone: This sample includes further DNA sequences coding for the same CDR3. The V call is TRBV6-2 or TRBV6-3, the J call TRBJ2-2; D remains unclear. This CDR3 contains 13 residues. Germline lookup yields CDR1 MNHEY and CDR2 SVGEGT. V dropped 0 bases and J dropped 5 bases, with 4 bases sitting between them. CDR3 bases: TGTGCCAGCAGTTACTCCCAAACCGGGGAGCTGTTTTTT. It specifies CASSYSQTGELFF.

In DNA form, the CDR3 reads TGTGCCAGCAGTGAAGGGGTAGGGACAGCCTCCTACGAGCAGTACTTC. It encodes CASSEGVGTASYEQYF. The rearrangement links TRBV27 to TRBJ2-7, with 7 positions matching TRBD1. From germline, CDR1 is MNHEY and CDR2 SMNVEV (reference sequence). J gave up 0 bases and V 5 bases, and 10 bases lay outside the gene matches. The CDR3 has 16 residues.

V is TRBV7-2 and J is TRBJ2-1, with a possible D match to TRBD2 (6 bases). Germline-derived CDR1 and CDR2 are SGHTA and FQGNSA. Trimming took off 1 base at V and 13 bases at J, with 14 bases between the two ends. The CDR3 consists of 13 residues. For the CDR3, the DNA is TGTGCCAGCAGCTTAGAGGGTCCGGGAGAACAGTTCTTC. Translation gives CASSLEGPGEQFF.

The genes are TRBV7-2 and TRBJ1-3; TRBD1 agrees at 12 bases. Germline V gene sequence: CDR1 SGHTA, CDR2 FQGNSA. Losses at the gene ends were 1 base for V and 0 bases for J; bases not matched to a gene: 4. The CDR3 covers 18 residues. CDR3 sequence: CASSLVGTGGHSGNTIYF. CDR3 in DNA: TGTGCCAGCAGCTTAGTGGGGACAGGGGGCCACTCTGGAAACACCATATATTTT.

The chain uses TRBV24-1 and TRBJ2-2; 9 nucleotides line up with TRBD2. The CDR3 contains 16 residues. With 4 bases clipped from V and 4 bases from J, the junction kept 6 bases outside the gene matches. CDR1 is KGHDR, CDR2 SFDVKD, per germline. The CDR3 bases are TGTGCCACCAGTGACGAGGGGACTAGCCCCACCGGGGAGCTGTTTTTT. Amino acids: CATSDEGTSPTGELFF.

The V and J genes are TRBV19 and TRBJ1-1; D gene uncertain. Germline V gene data show CDR1 as LNHDA and CDR2 as SQIVND (reference sequence). This CDR3 has 12 amino acids. V was cut by 5 bases and J by 3 bases, with 7 bases left in between. CDR3 loop: CASSFGDTEAFF. The CDR3 DNA sequence: TGTGCCAGTAGTTTCGGAGACACTGAAGCTTTCTTT.

The chain uses TRBV6-6 and TRBJ1-1; possibly TRBD1 for D (6 bases). V was trimmed by 7 bases and J by 11 bases, leaving 29 bases between them. CDR1 is MNHNY, CDR2 SVGAGI, per germline (reference sequence). The CDR3 length is 16 residues. CDR3 nucleotides: TGTGCCAGCATCGCTAATCCGGGGGGGCGCATGGTGTATGCTTTCTTT. This sequence encodes CASIANPGGRMVYAFF.

V is TRBV7-9 and J is TRBJ2-5, with 9 bases fitting TRBD1. CDR3 size: 15 residues. Germline values: CDR1 SEHNR, CDR2 FQNEAQ (reference sequence). With 3 bases clipped from V and 3 bases from J, the junction kept 5 bases outside the gene matches. CDR3 protein: CASSLEGTGKETQYF. The CDR3 DNA sequence: TGTGCCAGCAGCTTGGAAGGGACAGGGAAAGAGACCCAGTACTTC.

This clone was recorded a few times. The chain uses TRBV7-9 and TRBJ2-7; D is unclear. V was clipped by 5 bases and J by 3 bases, with 8 bases between them. The CDR3 is made up of 12 amino acids. From germline, CDR1 is SEHNR and CDR2 FQNEAQ (reference sequence). CDR3 protein: CASSPRFYEQYF. CDR3 DNA sequence: TGTGCCAGCAGCCCGAGATTCTACGAGCAGTACTTC.

The genes are TRBV11-2 and TRBJ2-3; D unresolved. V lost 0 bases and J 15 bases, leaving 13 bases between the germline ends. The CDR3 spans 12 residues. The germline V gene encodes CDR1 SGHAT and CDR2 FQNNGV. The DNA of the CDR3 is TGTGCCAGCAGCTTAGATGCGTCTAGTCGATATTTT. It translates to CASSLDASSRYF.

The table lists this clone with a few counts. The genes are TRBV28 and TRBJ1-5; D unclear. Looked up from germline, CDR1 is MDHEN and CDR2 is SYDVKM. The CDR3 has 15 amino acids. V was pared by 4 bases and J by 0 bases, with 10 bases between. The CDR3, as DNA: TGTGCCAGCAGTTCTATGACAAATAGCAATCAGCCCCAGCATTTT. Amino acid sequence: CASSSMTNSNQPQHF.

DNA of the CDR3: TGTGCCAGCAGCCTCGGTAGGACTTTTAGCTACGAGCAGTACTTC. This translates into CASSLGRTFSYEQYF. The V and J genes are TRBV6-5 and TRBJ2-7; TRBD2 is a possible D gene (5 bases). CDR3 length: 15 amino acids. The V end lost 6 bases, the J end lost 3 bases, and 18 bases lay between the germline ends. Germline CDR1 MNHEY, CDR2 SVGAGI.

This clone has just a few counts. The CDR3 loop reads CASSPLGHRVVAKNIQYF. The CDR3 DNA reads TGTGCCAGCAGCCCTTTGGGTCACAGGGTTGTAGCCAAAAACATTCAGTACTTC. The V gene is TRBV21-1, the J gene TRBJ2-4; the D call TRBD1 from the table was never checked on the DNA. TRBV21-1 is reported as a pseudogene. This CDR3 region has 18 residues.

The V gene is TRBV13, the J gene TRBJ1-4; perhaps TRBD1 as D (6 bases). This CDR3 has 18 residues. From germline, CDR1 is PRHDT and CDR2 FYEKMQ (reference sequence). V lost 7 bases to trimming and J lost 7 bases, with 28 bases between them. The CDR3: CASTEVRYRVGVGEKLFF. CDR3 nucleotide sequence: TGTGCCAGCACCGAAGTTAGGTACAGGGTAGGAGTAGGTGAAAAACTGTTTTTT.

This clone was recorded only once. The chain links TRBV19 to TRBJ1-1; 7 bases line up with TRBD1. Per germline, CDR1 LNHDA and CDR2 SQIVND (reference sequence). The CDR3 consists of 12 residues. V lost 9 bases and J lost 4; bases outside the gene matches: 5. The CDR3: CASDRVGTEAFF. As DNA, the CDR3 is TGTGCCAGCGACAGGGTAGGCACTGAAGCTTTCTTT.

In the case of this clone: The junction departs from the called germline gene at one end, perhaps through a read error. V is TRBV11-2 and J is TRBJ2-1, with 11 bases identical to TRBD2. Germline lookup yields CDR1 SGHAT and CDR2 FQNNGV. The CDR3 loop spans 15 amino acids. CDR3 sequence: CASTLGSGRDNEQFF. The CDR3 coding sequence is TGTGCCAGCACCTTAGGTAGCGGGAGGGACAATGAGCAGTTCTTC.

The V and J genes are TRBV5-4 and TRBJ1-2; 11 bases agree with TRBD1. The V gene's germline CDR1 is SGHNT and CDR2 YYREEE (reference sequence). The junction had 6 bases not matched to a gene; V was cut back by 4 bases and J by 7 bases. This CDR3 spans 14 amino acids. CDR3 sequence reads: CASSEWDRGIGYTF. The CDR3 DNA reads TGTGCCAGCAGCGAATGGGACAGGGGGATTGGCTACACCTTC.

This clone was seen more than once but under ten times. The chain employs TRBV6-1 and TRBJ2-1; 13 nucleotides align to TRBD2. CDR1 and CDR2 from the germline V gene are MNHNS and SASEGT. This CDR3 has 18 amino acids. V was clipped by 4 bases and J by 7 bases; unmatched bases: 13. The CDR3 protein is CASSVSLAGGNPLNEQFF. CDR3 coding DNA: TGTGCCAGCAGTGTCTCACTAGCGGGAGGGAACCCACTAAATGAGCAGTTCTTC.

V gene TRBV25-1 combines with J gene TRBJ2-1; tentatively, D is TRBD1 (6 bases). CDR1 and CDR2 (germline): MGHDK, SYGVNS. CDR3 size: 14 residues. V dropped 3 bases and J dropped 9 bases, with 15 bases sitting between them. The CDR3 protein is CASSEISGVGEQFF. In nucleotides, the CDR3 is TGTGCCAGCAGTGAGATCTCAGGGGTGGGTGAGCAGTTCTTC.

The J gene is TRBJ2-3, the V gene TRBV4-3; 12 bases are shared with TRBD2. Looked up from germline, CDR1 is LGHNA and CDR2 is YSLEER. The ends lost 6 bases at V and 5 bases at J; junction bases unmatched: 3. The CDR3 is 14 amino acids. The CDR3 loop reads CASRRTSGEDTQYF. The CDR3 nucleotides read TGCGCCAGCAGACGGACTAGCGGGGAAGATACGCAGTATTTT.

This sequence joins TRBV5-1 and TRBJ2-7, with a weak D call TRBD1 (5 bases). Trimming left V 4 bases short and J 0 bases short, with 11 bases between. The CDR3 totals 14 residues. Per germline, CDR1 SGHRS and CDR2 YFSETQ. The CDR3 sequence: CASSADSYSYEQYF. The CDR3 DNA is TGCGCCAGCAGCGCCGACAGTTACTCCTACGAGCAGTACTTC.

The V and J genes are TRBV4-3 and TRBJ2-2; 11 bases match TRBD2. This CDR3 has 16 amino acids. Per the germline V gene, CDR1 is LGHNA and CDR2 is YSLEER. Trimming cost V 4 bases and J 6 bases; bases outside gene matches: 7. The CDR3 region is CASSRLSGGAAGELFF. The CDR3 DNA sequence: TGCGCCAGCAGCCGACTTAGCGGGGGGGCCGCCGGGGAGCTGTTTTTT.

V and J are TRBV9 and TRBJ2-7; TRBD2 matches at 10 bases. The CDR3 sequence is 15 residues long. Losses at the gene ends were 5 bases for V and 0 bases for J; bases not matched to a gene: 5. Per the germline V gene, CDR1 is SGDLS and CDR2 is YYNGEE. This CDR3 is CASSLAGESSYEQYF. CDR3 nucleotide sequence: TGTGCCAGCAGTCTAGCGGGGGAGAGCTCCTACGAGCAGTACTTC.

The chain has TRBV4-2 and TRBJ2-7, with 7 positions matching TRBD1. With V trimmed by 5 bases and J by 4 bases, 14 bases remained unmatched. Germline CDR1 reads LGHNA; CDR2 reads YNFKEQ. This CDR3 is 16 amino acids long. The CDR3: CASSTPAGTDTYEQYF. For the CDR3, the DNA is TGTGCCAGCAGCACTCCCGCCGGGACAGATACGTACGAGCAGTACTTC.

As DNA, the CDR3 is TGTGCCAGCAGCTCCCTTAGCGGGAGGGTGGAGACCCAGTACTTC. Translation: CASSSLSGRVETQYF. This chain uses TRBV11-2 with TRBJ2-5; TRBD2 aligns across 11 bases. CDR3 length: 15 amino acids. V gave up 4 bases and J gave up 5 bases; unmatched junction bases: 6. Germline CDR1 is SGHAT and CDR2 is FQNNGV.

Only one count was recorded for this clone. The chain links TRBV9 to TRBJ2-2, with TRBD2 matching 8 bases. This CDR3 has 15 amino acids. The germline V gene encodes CDR1 SGDLS and CDR2 YYNGEE. Unmatched junction bases numbered 4, after V lost 0 bases and J lost 6 bases. DNA of the CDR3: TGTGCCAGCAGCGTAGACGGGAGGGTGTCCGGGGAGCTGTTTTTT. It codes for CASSVDGRVSGELFF.